These 17 T cell receptor beta chains came from one sample sequenced in a study of T cell repertoires in cytomegalovirus infection. These receptors' antigens are unknown. TCRdb independently ran MiXCR on the reads; one entry per CDR3 protein. The sample lists approximately 89,000 distinct CDR3 sequences; approximately 30% were seen once. Source: CD8+ T cells from cultured PBMCs, taken from culture after CMV antigen stimulation. The receptors stem from a human donor in good health (CMV status not recorded). Some clones in this sample may be carry-over from other donors' samples.

V usage is TRBV5-8 and J usage is TRBJ2-7; D unresolved. Trimming removed 2 bases at V and 1 base at J, with 7 bases between. This CDR3 spans 13 amino acids. Germline V gives CDR1 SGHTS, CDR2 YDEGEE. The CDR3 is CASSLMGSYEQYF. Here the CDR3 DNA reads TGTGCCAGCAGCTTAATGGGATCCTACGAGCAGTACTTC. Looking up the rest from reference TRBV5-8 and TRBJ2-7 gives the full variable domain: EAGVTQSPTHLIKTRGQQATLRCSPISGHTSVYWYQQALGLGLQFLLWYDEGEERNRGNFPPRFSGRQFPNYSSELNVNALELEDSALYLCASSLMGSYEQYFGPGTRLTVT.

The CDR3 is CASSGPAGGTDTQYF. CDR3 coding DNA: TGTGCCAGCAGCGGGCCGGCAGGGGGAACAGATACGCAGTATTTT. The rearrangement uses TRBV27 and TRBJ2-3; 7 positions agree with TRBD1. The CDR3 is made up of 15 amino acids. In germline, CDR1 is MNHEY, CDR2 SMNVEV (reference sequence). V shed 6 bases, J shed 3 bases, and the junction held 9 bases outside the gene matches.

The table lists this clonotype with a few counts. The CDR3 reads CASSRTGDNQPQHF. For the CDR3, the DNA is TGTGCCAGCAGCAGAACAGGGGACAATCAGCCCCAGCATTTT. The rearrangement joins TRBV7-2 to TRBJ1-5, with 7 positions matching TRBD1. Germline CDR1 is SGHTA and CDR2 is FQGNSA. Trimming cost V 5 bases and J 3 bases; bases outside gene matches: 4. This CDR3 has 14 residues.

The chain uses TRBV25-1 and TRBJ2-5; D not resolved. V lost 5 bases and J 0 bases, leaving 7 bases between the germline ends. Germline values: CDR1 MGHDK, CDR2 SYGVNS. There are 13 residues in the CDR3. The CDR3 here is CASSQEYQETQYF. The CDR3 coding sequence is TGTGCCAGCAGTCAGGAGTACCAAGAGACCCAGTACTTC.

This clonotype occurred a few times. The chain links TRBV7-8 to TRBJ1-1; tentative D call: TRBD1 (6 bases). CDR1 and CDR2 (germline): SGHVS, FQNEAQ. Trimming left V 5 bases short and J 2 bases short, with 18 bases between. The CDR3 covers 16 residues. The CDR3 is CASSPTGSVGNTEAFF. The CDR3 DNA reads as TGTGCCAGCAGCCCAACAGGGTCTGTTGGTAACACTGAAGCTTTCTTT.

The chain recombines TRBV4-1 with TRBJ2-2, with 10 nucleotides matching TRBD2. CDR3 length: 15 residues. Looked up from germline, CDR1 is MGHRA and CDR2 is YSYEKL. The ends lost 3 bases at V and 5 bases at J; junction bases unmatched: 3. The CDR3 spells CASSHPSGGTGELFF. The CDR3 nucleotides are TGCGCCAGCAGCCATCCTAGCGGGGGTACCGGGGAGCTGTTTTTT.

The rearrangement uses TRBV24-1 and TRBJ1-5; D is possibly TRBD1 (6 bases). The CDR3 is 14 amino acids. From germline, CDR1 is KGHDR and CDR2 SFDVKD. The V end was cut by 6 bases, the J end by 6 bases, with 14 bases between. CDR3 sequence (DNA): TGTGCCACCAGTCTAGGGACAAGCGGTCAGCCCCAGCATTTT. Protein product: CATSLGTSGQPQHF.

The chain couples TRBV9 to TRBJ1-4; 10 bases align to TRBD1. Germline V gene sequence: CDR1 SGDLS, CDR2 YYNGEE. CDR3 length: 14 amino acids. CDR3 in amino acids: CASSPGTGEEKLFF. The CDR3 DNA reads TGTGCTTCTAGCCCCGGGACAGGGGAGGAAAAACTGTTTTTT.

This clonotype occurred many times. The V and J genes are TRBV12-3 or TRBV12-4 and TRBJ2-3; 8 bases map to TRBD2. The CDR3 has 14 amino acids. V lost 1 base, J lost 5 bases, and 2 bases stayed unmatched. The CDR3 region has the DNA TGTGCCAGCAGTTTAGACGGGGGGGAAGATACGCAGTATTTT. Protein product: CASSLDGGEDTQYF.

The chain couples TRBV27 to TRBJ2-1; 9 nucleotides agree with TRBD1. This CDR3 region has 15 residues. CDR1 is MNHEY and CDR2 is SMNVEV in the germline V gene (reference sequence). Trimming at V came to 4 bases and at J to 7 bases, leaving 8 bases not matched to a gene. The CDR3 spells CASSYRGLERNEQFF. The DNA for the CDR3 is TGTGCCAGCAGTTACAGGGGGCTGGAACGGAATGAGCAGTTCTTC.

V gene TRBV6-2 or TRBV6-3 combines with J gene TRBJ2-1; D possibly corresponds to TRBD2 (5 bases). The CDR3 spans 13 residues. The V end was cut by 6 bases, the J end by 7 bases, with 13 bases between. The germline gives CDR1 MNHEY, CDR2 SVGEGT. The DNA for the CDR3 is TGTGCCAGCAGCGACCCGGGCGGGAATGAGCAGTTCTTC. Protein sequence: CASSDPGGNEQFF.

This clonotype came up a few times. The chain carries TRBV2 and TRBJ1-5; weak D call: TRBD1 (5 bases). This CDR3 has 17 residues. Germline CDR1 SNHLY, CDR2 FYNNEI. Trimming removed 4 bases at V and 1 base at J, with 17 bases between. CDR3 in amino acids: CASSGGDQRASNQPQHF. The CDR3 coding sequence is TGTGCCAGCAGTGGGGGGGACCAACGGGCCAGCAATCAGCCCCAGCATTTT.

Remarks on this clonotype: The junction shows a germline mismatch at one end, possibly a read error. The V gene is TRBV12-3 or TRBV12-4, the J gene TRBJ2-5; D uncertain. There are 14 residues in the CDR3. CDR3 amino acids: CASSFERSANLPHF. The CDR3 DNA reads as TGTGCCAGCAGTTTTGAAAGGTCGGCCAACCTCCCGCACTTC.

Ten or more counts support this clonotype. The V and J genes are TRBV7-2 and TRBJ1-2; D unresolved. Germline V gives CDR1 SGHTA, CDR2 FQGNSA. The germline V and J ends were trimmed by 3 bases and 0 bases, with 11 bases remaining between them. This CDR3 comprises 15 residues. The CDR3 here is CASSFEGWANYGYTF. In nucleotides, the CDR3 is TGTGCCAGCAGCTTCGAGGGTTGGGCTAACTATGGCTACACCTTC.

This clonotype was picked up a small number of times. This chain joins TRBV11-1 and TRBJ2-3, with a tentative D call TRBD2 (5 bases). Germline assignment: CDR1 SGHAT and CDR2 FQDESV (reference sequence). Trimming left V 7 bases short and J 1 base short, with 15 bases between. This CDR3 has 15 amino acids. CDR3: CASTSSGLGTDTQYF. CDR3 bases: TGTGCCAGCACCTCCTCGGGGTTGGGCACAGATACGCAGTATTTT.

The table lists this clonotype with a few counts. V is TRBV27 and J is TRBJ2-5; 9 nucleotides line up with TRBD2. Per germline, CDR1 MNHEY and CDR2 SMNVEV (reference sequence). The CDR3 is made up of 16 amino acids. The ends lost 1 base at V and 2 bases at J; junction bases unmatched: 5. CDR3 sequence (DNA): TGTGCCAGCAGTTTATTAGCGGGGGATGTTCAAGAGACCCAGTACTTC. Translated, it gives CASSLLAGDVQETQYF.

This chain links TRBV7-2 with TRBJ2-7; no clear D. Trimming cost V 4 bases and J 1 base, with 11 bases left between them. This CDR3 spans 14 amino acids. Germline loops: CDR1 SGHTA, CDR2 FQGNSA. The CDR3 sequence is CASSSSGPSYEQYF. DNA of the CDR3: TGTGCCAGCAGCTCGTCCGGGCCTTCCTACGAGCAGTACTTC.